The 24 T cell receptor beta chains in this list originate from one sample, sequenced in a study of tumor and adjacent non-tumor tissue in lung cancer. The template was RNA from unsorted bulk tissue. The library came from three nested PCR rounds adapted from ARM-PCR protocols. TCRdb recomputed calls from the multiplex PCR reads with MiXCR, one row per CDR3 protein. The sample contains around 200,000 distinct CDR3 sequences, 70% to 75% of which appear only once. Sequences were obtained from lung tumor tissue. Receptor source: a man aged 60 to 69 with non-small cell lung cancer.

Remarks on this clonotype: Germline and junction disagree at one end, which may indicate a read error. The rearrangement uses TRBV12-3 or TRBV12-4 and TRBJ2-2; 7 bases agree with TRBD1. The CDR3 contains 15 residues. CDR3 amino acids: CTSSFRQGDIGELFF. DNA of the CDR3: TGTACCAGCAGTTTCCGGCAGGGGGACATCGGGGAGCTGTTTTTT.

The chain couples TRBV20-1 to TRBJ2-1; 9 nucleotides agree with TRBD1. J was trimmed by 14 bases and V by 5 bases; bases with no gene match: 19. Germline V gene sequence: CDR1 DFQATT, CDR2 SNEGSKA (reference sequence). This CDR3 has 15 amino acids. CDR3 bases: TGCAGTGCTCGGGGGGTGACAGGGGGGGGATTTTTGGAGTTCTTC. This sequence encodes CSARGVTGGGFLEFF.

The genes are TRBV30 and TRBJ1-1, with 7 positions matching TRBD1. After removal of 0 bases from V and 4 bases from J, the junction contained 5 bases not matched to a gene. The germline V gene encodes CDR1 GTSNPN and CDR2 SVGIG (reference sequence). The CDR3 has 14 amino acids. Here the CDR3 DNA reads TGTGCCTGGAGTGTGAAACAGGGGAGCACTGAAGCTTTCTTT. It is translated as CAWSVKQGSTEAFF. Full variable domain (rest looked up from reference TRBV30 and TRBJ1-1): SQTIHQWPATLVQPVGSPLSLECTVEGTSNPNLYWYRQAAGRGLQLLFYSVGIGQISSEVPQNLSASRPQDRQFILSSKKLLLSDSGFYLCAWSVKQGSTEAFFGQGTRLTVV.

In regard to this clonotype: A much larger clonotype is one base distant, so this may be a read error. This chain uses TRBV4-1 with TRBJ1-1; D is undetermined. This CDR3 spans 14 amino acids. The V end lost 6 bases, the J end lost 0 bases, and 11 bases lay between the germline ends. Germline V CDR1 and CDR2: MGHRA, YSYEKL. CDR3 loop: CASSTQKLNTEAFF. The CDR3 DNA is TGCGCCAGCAGTACCCAGAAGTTGAACACTGAAGCTTTCTTT.

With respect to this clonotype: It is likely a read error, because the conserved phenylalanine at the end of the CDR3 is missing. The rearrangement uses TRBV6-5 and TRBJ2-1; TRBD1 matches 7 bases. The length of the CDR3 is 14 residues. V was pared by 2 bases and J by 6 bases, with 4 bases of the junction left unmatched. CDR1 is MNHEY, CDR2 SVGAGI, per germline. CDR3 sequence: CASSYGDSSNEQFL. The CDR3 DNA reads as TGTGCCAGCAGTTACGGGGACAGCTCCAATGAGCAGTTCCTC.

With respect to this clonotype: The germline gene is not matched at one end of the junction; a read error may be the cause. As DNA, the CDR3 is TGCAGCGTTGTCCGTAGGGAGGCCTATAATGACCAGTTCTTC. Amino acid sequence: CSVVRREAYNDQFF. This chain joins TRBV29-1 and TRBJ2-1; the D gene is possibly TRBD2 (6 bases). CDR1 is SQVTM, CDR2 ANQGSEA, per germline. The CDR3 is 14 residues long.

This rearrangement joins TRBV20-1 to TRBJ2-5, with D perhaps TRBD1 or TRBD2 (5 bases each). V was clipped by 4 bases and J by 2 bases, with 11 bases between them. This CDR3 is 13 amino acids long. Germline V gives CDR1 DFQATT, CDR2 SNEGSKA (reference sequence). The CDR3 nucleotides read TGCAGTGCTATCGAGGGGTTACAAGAGACCCAGTACTTC. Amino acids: CSAIEGLQETQYF.

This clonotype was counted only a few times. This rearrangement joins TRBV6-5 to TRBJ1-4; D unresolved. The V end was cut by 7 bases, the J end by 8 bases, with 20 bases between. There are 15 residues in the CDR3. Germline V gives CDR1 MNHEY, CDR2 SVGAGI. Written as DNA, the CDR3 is TGTGCCAGCACGGACCGGGCTCCAGGAGGGGAAAAACTGTTTTTT. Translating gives CASTDRAPGGEKLFF.

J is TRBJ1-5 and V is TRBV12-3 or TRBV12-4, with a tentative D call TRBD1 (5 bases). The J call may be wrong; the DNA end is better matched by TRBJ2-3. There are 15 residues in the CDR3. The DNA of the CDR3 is TGTGCCAGCAGTTCCCCGGCAGGGTGGAATCAGCCCCAGTATTTT. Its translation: CASSSPAGWNQPQYF.

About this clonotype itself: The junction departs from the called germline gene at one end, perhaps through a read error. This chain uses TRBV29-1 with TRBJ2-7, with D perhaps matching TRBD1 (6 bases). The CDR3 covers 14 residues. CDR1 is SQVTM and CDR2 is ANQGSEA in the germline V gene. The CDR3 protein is CSVEMGAWGYDQYF. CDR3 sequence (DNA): TGCAGCGTTGAAATGGGGGCATGGGGGTACGATCAGTACTTC.

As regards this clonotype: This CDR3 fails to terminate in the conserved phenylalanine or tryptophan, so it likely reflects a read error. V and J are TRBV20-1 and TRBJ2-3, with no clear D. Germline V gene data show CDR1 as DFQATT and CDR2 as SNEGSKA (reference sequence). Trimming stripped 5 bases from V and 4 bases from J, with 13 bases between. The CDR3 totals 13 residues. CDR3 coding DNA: TGCAGTGCTCCCAACCTCCAGCCAGATACGCAGTATCTT. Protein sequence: CSAPNLQPDTQYL.

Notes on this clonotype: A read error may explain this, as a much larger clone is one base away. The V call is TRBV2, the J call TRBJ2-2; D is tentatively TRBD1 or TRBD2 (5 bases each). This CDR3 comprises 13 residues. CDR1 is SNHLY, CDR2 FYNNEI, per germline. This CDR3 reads CASSVALTGDLFF. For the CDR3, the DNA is TGTGCCAGCAGTGTCGCACTCACCGGGGACCTGTTTTTT.

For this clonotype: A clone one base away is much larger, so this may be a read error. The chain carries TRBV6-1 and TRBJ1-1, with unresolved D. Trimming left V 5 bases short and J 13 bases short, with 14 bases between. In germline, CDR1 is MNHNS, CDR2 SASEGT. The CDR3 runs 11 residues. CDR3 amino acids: CASSYAPRVFF. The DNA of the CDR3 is TGTGCCAGCAGTTACGCCCCCCGCGTTTTCTTT.

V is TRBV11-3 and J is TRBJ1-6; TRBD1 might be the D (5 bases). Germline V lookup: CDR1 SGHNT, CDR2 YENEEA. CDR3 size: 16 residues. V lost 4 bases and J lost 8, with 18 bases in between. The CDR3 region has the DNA TGTGCCAGCAGCTCCGGCGGGGCAGGGATACATTCACCCCTCCACTTT. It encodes CASSSGGAGIHSPLHF.

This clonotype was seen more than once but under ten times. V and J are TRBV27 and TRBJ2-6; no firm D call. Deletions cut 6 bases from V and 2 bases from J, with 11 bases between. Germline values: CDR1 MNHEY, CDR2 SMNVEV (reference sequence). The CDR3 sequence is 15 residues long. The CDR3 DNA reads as TGTGCCAGCAGCCGAATGGGGACTGGGGCCAACGTCCTGACTTTC. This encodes CASSRMGTGANVLTF.

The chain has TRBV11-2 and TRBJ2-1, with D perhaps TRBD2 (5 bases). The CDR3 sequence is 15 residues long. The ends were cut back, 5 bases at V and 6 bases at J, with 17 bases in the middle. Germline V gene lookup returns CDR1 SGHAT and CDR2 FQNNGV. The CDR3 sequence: CASSLAMGLGNEQFF. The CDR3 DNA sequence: TGTGCCAGCAGCCTAGCTATGGGATTGGGCAATGAGCAGTTCTTC.

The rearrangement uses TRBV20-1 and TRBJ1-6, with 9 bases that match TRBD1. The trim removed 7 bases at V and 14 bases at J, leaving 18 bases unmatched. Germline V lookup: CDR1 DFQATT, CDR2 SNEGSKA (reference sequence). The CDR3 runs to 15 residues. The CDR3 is CSVRYRGQKGSSLHF. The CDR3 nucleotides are TGCAGTGTCAGATACAGGGGGCAAAAGGGATCATCCCTCCACTTT.

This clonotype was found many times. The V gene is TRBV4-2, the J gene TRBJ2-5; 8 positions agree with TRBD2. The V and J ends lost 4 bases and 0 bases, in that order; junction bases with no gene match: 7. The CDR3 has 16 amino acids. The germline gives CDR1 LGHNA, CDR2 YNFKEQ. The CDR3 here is CASSREAGANQETQYF. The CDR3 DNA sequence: TGTGCCAGCAGCCGAGAAGCGGGGGCAAACCAAGAGACCCAGTACTTC.

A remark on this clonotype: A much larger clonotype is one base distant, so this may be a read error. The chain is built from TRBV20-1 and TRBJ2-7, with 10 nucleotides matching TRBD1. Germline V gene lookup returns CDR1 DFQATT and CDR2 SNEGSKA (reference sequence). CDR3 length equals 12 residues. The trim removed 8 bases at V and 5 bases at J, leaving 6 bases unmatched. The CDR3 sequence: CSTDRGQNEQYF. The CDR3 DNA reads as TGCAGTACTGACAGGGGGCAGAACGAGCAGTACTTC.

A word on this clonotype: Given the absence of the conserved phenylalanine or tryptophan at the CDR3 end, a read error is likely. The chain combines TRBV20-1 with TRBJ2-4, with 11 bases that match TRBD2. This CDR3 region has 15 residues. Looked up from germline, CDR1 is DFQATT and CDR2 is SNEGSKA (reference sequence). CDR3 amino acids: CSAPTSGGDKKIQYI. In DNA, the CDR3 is TGCAGTGCTCCTACTAGCGGGGGAGACAAAAAGATTCAGTACATC.

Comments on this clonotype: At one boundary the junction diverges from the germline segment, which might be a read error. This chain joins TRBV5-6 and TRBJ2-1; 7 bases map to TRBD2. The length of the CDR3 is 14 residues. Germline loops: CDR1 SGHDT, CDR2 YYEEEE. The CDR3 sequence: CTSTPLRLAYEHFF. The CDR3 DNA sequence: TGTACCAGCACCCCTCTTCGACTAGCCTATGAGCACTTCTTC.

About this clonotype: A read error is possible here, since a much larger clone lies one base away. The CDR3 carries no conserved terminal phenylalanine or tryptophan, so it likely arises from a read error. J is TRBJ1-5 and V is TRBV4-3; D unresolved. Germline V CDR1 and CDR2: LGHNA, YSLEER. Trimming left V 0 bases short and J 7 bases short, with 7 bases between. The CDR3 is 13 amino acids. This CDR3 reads CASSQDWAQPQHC. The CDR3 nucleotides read TGCGCCAGCAGCCAAGATTGGGCCCAGCCCCAGCATTGT.

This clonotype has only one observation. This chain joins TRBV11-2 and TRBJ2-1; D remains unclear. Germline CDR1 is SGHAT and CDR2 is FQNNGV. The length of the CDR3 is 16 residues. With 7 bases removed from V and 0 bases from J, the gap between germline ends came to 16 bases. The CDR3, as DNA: TGTGCCAGCAAATTAGAAATCTGGAGCTCCTACAATGAGCAGTTCTTC. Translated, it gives CASKLEIWSSYNEQFF.

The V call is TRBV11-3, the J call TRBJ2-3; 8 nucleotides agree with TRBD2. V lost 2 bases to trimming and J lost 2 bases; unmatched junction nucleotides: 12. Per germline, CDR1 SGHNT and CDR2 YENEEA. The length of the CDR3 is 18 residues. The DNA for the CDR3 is TGTGCCAGCAGCTTATGGGCTAGCGGGCGCCGCTTCACAGATACGCAGTATTTT. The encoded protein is CASSLWASGRRFTDTQYF.